What follows are 30 T cell receptor beta chains derived from one specimen sequenced in a study of cytomegalovirus exposure and HLA in healthy donors (dated by TCRdb to the late 2010s). The library came from the immunoSEQ multiplex PCR assay. For the multiplex PCR, a mixture combining 60 forward primers for TCR Vbeta segments and 13 reverse primers for TCR Jbeta segments was used. TCRdb obtained this table from immuneACCESS and retained in-frame rearrangements with V and J assigned. These tables miss some clones; where compared with another copy, unresolved V genes account for less than half of the shortfall, and the remainder is unexplained. The sample includes some 120,000 clones, with 80% observed a single time. Of the sample, 1% is held by the ten largest clones. The sample comprised PBMCs. The receptors were sampled from a man aged 40-55 years in good health and CMV-seronegative.

The CDR3 coding sequence is TGTGCCAGCAGTTACGGTCAGGTCACTGAAGCTTTCTTT. Protein product: CASSYGQVTEAFF. The chain joins TRBV6-5 to TRBJ1-1; no clear D gene. V shed 2 bases and J shed 4 bases, with 8 bases lying between them. The CDR3 is 13 amino acids. In germline, CDR1 is MNHEY, CDR2 SVGAGI.

The chain has TRBV27 and TRBJ2-1; 13 bases line up with TRBD2. CDR1 MNHEY and CDR2 SMNVEV come from the germline V gene (reference sequence). V lost 5 bases and J lost 4; bases outside the gene matches: 5. This CDR3 contains 16 residues. The CDR3 DNA sequence: TGTGCCAGCAGTCCCACGACTAGCGGGGGGTACAATGAGCAGTTCTTC. Protein sequence: CASSPTTSGGYNEQFF.

Written as DNA, the CDR3 is TGCGCCAGCAGCGATACAGAGAACACTGAAGCTTTCTTT. This sequence encodes CASSDTENTEAFF. The chain combines TRBV5-1 with TRBJ1-1; the D is unclear. This CDR3 spans 13 amino acids. V was pared by 4 bases and J by 1 base, with 8 bases between. Germline CDR1 SGHRS, CDR2 YFSETQ.

In DNA form, the CDR3 reads TGTGCCAGTAGTCCCCACCGATTAGCGGGGGCCAACGAGCAGTACTTC. Its translation is CASSPHRLAGANEQYF. This sequence joins TRBV19 and TRBJ2-7; 9 positions match TRBD2. CDR3 size: 16 residues. The junction had 13 bases not matched to a gene; V was cut back by 5 bases and J by 5 bases. CDR1 and CDR2 from the germline V gene are LNHDA and SQIVND (reference sequence).

The chain carries TRBV2 and TRBJ2-7; 8 nucleotides match TRBD2. The CDR3 is 13 residues long. Per germline, CDR1 SNHLY and CDR2 FYNNEI. V gave up 2 bases and J gave up 7 bases; unmatched junction bases: 4. The CDR3 nucleotides read TGTGCCAGCAGTGAACCGGGCGGGGGGGAGCAGTACTTC. The encoded protein is CASSEPGGGEQYF.

The rearrangement links TRBV27 to TRBJ2-6; the D gene is possibly TRBD1 (6 bases). CDR1 and CDR2 (germline): MNHEY, SMNVEV (reference sequence). V lost 5 bases and J lost 4, with 12 bases in between. This CDR3 contains 15 residues. CDR3: CASSPGVLGANVLTF. The DNA of the CDR3 is TGTGCCAGCAGTCCAGGGGTATTGGGGGCCAACGTCCTGACTTTC.

This rearrangement joins TRBV27 to TRBJ2-7; tentative D call: TRBD1 (5 bases). Trimming removed 1 base from V and 5 bases from J, with 15 bases in between. Germline lookup yields CDR1 MNHEY and CDR2 SMNVEV (reference sequence). This CDR3 has 15 residues. The CDR3 DNA reads TGTGCCAGCAGTTTATATGGGGCCCTGGGGCACGAGCAGTACTTC. This codes for CASSLYGALGHEQYF.

V gene TRBV27 combines with J gene TRBJ1-1; D gene ambiguous. The germline V and J ends were trimmed by 5 bases and 1 base, with 8 bases remaining between them. This CDR3 contains 13 residues. In germline, CDR1 is MNHEY, CDR2 SMNVEV (reference sequence). DNA for the CDR3: TGTGCCAGCAGTCCAGGTGGGAACACTGAAGCTTTCTTT. The encoded protein is CASSPGGNTEAFF.

This chain connects TRBV13 to TRBJ2-2; unclear D gene. V lost 0 bases, J lost 0 bases, and 8 bases lay in between. Germline V CDR1 and CDR2: PRHDT, FYEKMQ (reference sequence). The CDR3 sequence is 16 residues long. Here the CDR3 reads CASSLGLTSNTGELFF. The CDR3 coding sequence is TGTGCCAGCAGCTTAGGGCTCACTTCGAACACCGGGGAGCTGTTTTTT. Supplemented by reference TRBV13 and TRBJ2-2, the full variable domain reads AAGVIQSPRHLIKEKRETATLKCYPIPRHDTVYWYQQGPGQDPQFLISFYEKMQSDKGSIPDRFSAQQFSDYHSELNMSSLELGDSALYFCASSLGLTSNTGELFFGEGSRLTVL.

The chain recombines TRBV18 with TRBJ2-7; TRBD2 is a possible D gene (5 bases). The CDR3 runs to 14 residues. The ends were cut back, 3 bases at V and 7 bases at J, with 16 bases in the middle. Germline CDR1 and CDR2: KGHSH and LQKENI. CDR3 sequence reads: CASSPVPVGSEQYF. The DNA for the CDR3 is TGTGCCAGCTCACCGGTCCCGGTAGGGAGTGAGCAGTACTTC.

This clone was found once. The rearrangement joins TRBV7-9 to TRBJ2-1; D perhaps matches TRBD1 (5 bases). Trimming removed 5 bases at V and 5 bases at J, with 19 bases between. The CDR3 length is 16 residues. Germline loops: CDR1 SEHNR, CDR2 FQNEAQ (reference sequence). The CDR3 is CASSPRISGYDNEQFF. As DNA, the CDR3 is TGTGCCAGCAGCCCTCGCATCTCAGGGTATGACAATGAGCAGTTCTTC.

This clone was picked up a small number of times. The rearrangement links TRBV5-1 to TRBJ1-3, with D perhaps matching TRBD1 (6 bases). The CDR3 covers 16 residues. V was cut by 3 bases and J by 0 bases, with 13 bases left in between. Germline CDR1 reads SGHRS; CDR2 reads YFSETQ. CDR3 protein: CASSSQGPDSGNTIYF. In DNA, the CDR3 is TGCGCCAGCAGCTCCCAGGGGCCAGACTCTGGAAACACCATATATTTT.

V is TRBV10-2 and J is TRBJ2-5; 8 positions match TRBD2. Germline V gives CDR1 WSHSY, CDR2 SAAADI. This CDR3 comprises 15 residues. The V gene end was trimmed by 4 bases and the J gene end by 5 bases; junction bases not matched to a gene: 9. The CDR3 here is CASSVTSDLRETQYF. DNA of the CDR3: TGCGCCAGCAGTGTGACTAGCGACCTGAGGGAGACCCAGTACTTC.

The genes are TRBV5-1 and TRBJ2-7; unclear D gene. V lost 0 bases, J lost 1 base, and 5 bases lay in between. Germline V gene sequence: CDR1 SGHRS, CDR2 YFSETQ. This CDR3 region has 13 residues. The CDR3: CASSLGYSYEQYF. The CDR3 DNA sequence: TGCGCCAGCAGCTTGGGCTATTCCTACGAGCAGTACTTC.

The chain recombines TRBV19 with TRBJ2-5; 9 bases map to TRBD1. The CDR3 is 17 amino acids. CDR1 and CDR2 from the germline V gene are LNHDA and SQIVND (reference sequence). The ends lost 2 bases at V and 0 bases at J; junction bases unmatched: 7. CDR3 DNA sequence: TGTGCCAGTAGTATACAAGGGACAGGGAAGAACCAAGAGACCCAGTACTTC. It encodes CASSIQGTGKNQETQYF.

This chain uses TRBV18 with TRBJ2-2, with 10 nucleotides matching TRBD2. The CDR3 totals 15 residues. Germline CDR1 KGHSH, CDR2 LQKENI. Trimming at V came to 9 bases and at J to 1 base, leaving 5 bases not matched to a gene. CDR3 DNA sequence: TGTGCCAGTACTAGCGGGACTTGGAACACCGGGGAGCTGTTTTTT. It encodes CASTSGTWNTGELFF.

The gene calls are TRBV7-9 and TRBJ1-3, with TRBD1 matching over 12 bases. The junction had 6 bases not matched to a gene; V was cut back by 5 bases and J by 4 bases. The germline gives CDR1 SEHNR, CDR2 FQNEAQ (reference sequence). This CDR3 contains 16 residues. Here the CDR3 reads CASSPGQGAVGNTIYF. Here the CDR3 DNA reads TGTGCCAGCAGCCCGGGACAGGGGGCAGTAGGAAACACCATATATTTT. Supplemented by reference TRBV7-9 and TRBJ1-3, the full variable domain reads DTGVSQNPRHKITKRGQNVTFRCDPISEHNRLYWYRQTLGQGPEFLTYFQNEAQLEKSRLLSDRFSAERPKGSFSTLEIQRTEQGDSAMYLCASSPGQGAVGNTIYFGEGSWLTVV.

This rearrangement joins TRBV18 to TRBJ1-1; TRBD1 might be the D (6 bases). This CDR3 spans 13 amino acids. Germline V gives CDR1 KGHSH, CDR2 LQKENI. Trimming stripped 0 bases from V and 8 bases from J, with 10 bases between. The CDR3 sequence is CASSPPVDREAFF. The CDR3 DNA follows: TGTGCCAGCTCACCACCGGTGGACAGAGAAGCTTTCTTT. The variable domain in full, with the rest retrieved from reference TRBV18 and TRBJ1-1, is NAGVMQNPRHLVRRRGQEARLRCSPMKGHSHVYWYRQLPEEGLKFMVYLQKENIIDESGMPKERFSAEFPKEGPSILRIQQVVRGDSAAYFCASSPPVDREAFFGQGTRLTVV.

This clone was counted a few times. This chain links TRBV5-1 with TRBJ2-7; tentative D call: TRBD2 (6 bases). The V end was cut by 4 bases, the J end by 3 bases, with 17 bases between. The CDR3 covers 15 residues. CDR1 and CDR2 (germline): SGHRS, YFSETQ. The CDR3 is CASSLEWDSYYEQYF. DNA for the CDR3: TGCGCCAGCAGCCTGGAATGGGACTCTTACTACGAGCAGTACTTC.

This chain uses TRBV5-1 with TRBJ2-7, with D perhaps TRBD1 (6 bases). The V gene lost 6 bases and the J gene lost 2 bases, with 12 bases spanning the gap. The CDR3 is 13 residues long. The germline gives CDR1 SGHRS, CDR2 YFSETQ. DNA of the CDR3: TGCGCCAGCAATCAGGACAGCACCTACGAGCAGTACTTC. It translates to CASNQDSTYEQYF.

The V call is TRBV19, the J call TRBJ2-5; D possibly corresponds to TRBD2 (5 bases). Germline V CDR1 and CDR2: LNHDA, SQIVND (reference sequence). The CDR3 is 13 amino acids. Trimming pared 5 bases from V and 7 bases from J, leaving 14 bases between. CDR3 amino acids: CASSSRTVGTQYF. The CDR3 nucleotides read TGTGCCAGTAGTTCCCGGACTGTGGGGACCCAGTACTTC. Together with reference TRBV19 and TRBJ2-5, the CDR3 gives the full variable domain: DGGITQSPKYLFRKEGQNVTLSCEQNLNHDAMYWYRQDPGQGLRLIYYSQIVNDFQKGDIAEGYSVSREKKESFPLTVTSAQKNPTAFYLCASSSRTVGTQYFGPGTRLLVL.

This CDR3 is CASSQVVAGVSTDTQYF. The CDR3, as DNA: TGCGCCAGCAGCCAAGTAGTAGCGGGGGTTTCCACAGATACGCAGTATTTT. The chain employs TRBV4-1 and TRBJ2-3, with 9 bases identical to TRBD2. This CDR3 region has 17 residues. The V gene's germline CDR1 is MGHRA and CDR2 YSYEKL. The J segment lost 2 bases and the V segment lost 1 base, leaving 7 bases of the junction unmatched.

The chain couples TRBV28 to TRBJ2-7; tentatively, D is TRBD1 (6 bases). The V gene lost 6 bases and the J gene lost 6 bases, with 15 bases spanning the gap. Germline lookup yields CDR1 MDHEN and CDR2 SYDVKM. This CDR3 has 13 residues. The CDR3 DNA sequence: TGTGCCAGCAGAACCGGGACACGGGCCGAGCAGTACTTC. Protein: CASRTGTRAEQYF.

V is TRBV4-2 and J is TRBJ2-2; 8 nucleotides line up with TRBD1. Germline lookup yields CDR1 LGHNA and CDR2 YNFKEQ. The CDR3 totals 18 residues. J was trimmed by 0 bases and V by 0 bases; bases with no gene match: 6. In DNA, the CDR3 is TGTGCCAGCAGCCAAGATCCAGGGGGCTCCGCGAACACCGGGGAGCTGTTTTTT. Translation: CASSQDPGGSANTGELFF.

The genes are TRBV2 and TRBJ2-5; TRBD1 matches at 8 bases. V trimming: 2 bases; J trimming: 1 base; junction bases outside the gene matches: 3. Germline values: CDR1 SNHLY, CDR2 FYNNEI. The CDR3 totals 15 residues. This CDR3 is CASSERGQAQETQYF. The CDR3 DNA follows: TGTGCCAGCAGTGAAAGGGGACAGGCCCAAGAGACCCAGTACTTC.

Only a few counts were recorded for this clone. The chain employs TRBV4-2 and TRBJ1-5; 9 nucleotides agree with TRBD1. Germline CDR1 LGHNA, CDR2 YNFKEQ. The CDR3 consists of 15 residues. The V gene end was trimmed by 3 bases and the J gene end by 6 bases; junction bases not matched to a gene: 6. The CDR3 loop reads CASSQTGTGFQPQHF. The CDR3 region has the DNA TGTGCCAGCAGCCAGACCGGGACAGGGTTTCAGCCCCAGCATTTT.

The J gene is TRBJ2-7, the V gene TRBV27; 7 bases match TRBD2. The CDR3 is 15 amino acids. The junction had 10 bases not matched to a gene; V was cut back by 6 bases and J by 2 bases. The germline CDR1 and CDR2 sequences are MNHEY and SMNVEV (reference sequence). The CDR3 DNA sequence: TGTGCCAGCAGGAACCAGGTCAGCGGGGCCTACGAGCAGTACTTC. Translation gives CASRNQVSGAYEQYF.

The rearrangement joins TRBV7-6 to TRBJ2-7; the match to TRBD2 covers 8 bases. The CDR3 loop spans 14 amino acids. Germline V lookup: CDR1 SGHVS, CDR2 FNYEAQ. The ends lost 0 bases at V and 2 bases at J; junction bases unmatched: 0. The CDR3: CASSLASGAYEQYF. The CDR3 DNA sequence: TGTGCCAGCAGCTTAGCTAGCGGGGCCTACGAGCAGTACTTC.

The V and J genes are TRBV19 and TRBJ1-5, with TRBD1 identical over 8 bases. V was pared by 2 bases and J by 2 bases, with 2 bases of the junction left unmatched. This CDR3 contains 15 residues. Germline V gene sequence: CDR1 LNHDA, CDR2 SQIVND (reference sequence). The CDR3 protein is CASSILGQGNQPQHF. The CDR3 DNA sequence: TGTGCCAGTAGTATATTGGGACAGGGCAATCAGCCCCAGCATTTT.

The chain uses TRBV28 and TRBJ1-4; the D gene is possibly TRBD1 (5 bases). The V and J ends lost 3 bases and 3 bases respectively, with 8 bases between them. The CDR3 length is 14 residues. From germline, CDR1 is MDHEN and CDR2 SYDVKM. Written as DNA, the CDR3 is TGTGCCAGCAGTTTGGCAGGGCCTAATGAAAAACTGTTTTTT. It encodes CASSLAGPNEKLFF.